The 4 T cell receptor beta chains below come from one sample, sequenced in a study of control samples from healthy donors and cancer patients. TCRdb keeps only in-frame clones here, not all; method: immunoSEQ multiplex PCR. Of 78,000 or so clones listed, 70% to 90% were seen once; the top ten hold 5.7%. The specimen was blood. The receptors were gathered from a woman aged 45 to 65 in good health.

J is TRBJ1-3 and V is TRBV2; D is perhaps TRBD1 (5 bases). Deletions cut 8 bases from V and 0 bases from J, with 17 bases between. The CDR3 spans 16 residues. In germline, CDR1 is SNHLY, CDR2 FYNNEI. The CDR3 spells CASGEDTYNSGNTIYF. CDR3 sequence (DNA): TGTGCCAGCGGGGAGGACACTTACAACTCTGGAAACACCATATATTTT.

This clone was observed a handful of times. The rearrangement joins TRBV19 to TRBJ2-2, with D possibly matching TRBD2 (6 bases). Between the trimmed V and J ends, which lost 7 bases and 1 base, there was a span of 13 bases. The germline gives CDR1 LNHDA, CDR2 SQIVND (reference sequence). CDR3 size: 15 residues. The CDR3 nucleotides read TGTGCCAGTAAGGAGGGGCAGAGGAACACCGGGGAGCTGTTTTTT. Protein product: CASKEGQRNTGELFF.

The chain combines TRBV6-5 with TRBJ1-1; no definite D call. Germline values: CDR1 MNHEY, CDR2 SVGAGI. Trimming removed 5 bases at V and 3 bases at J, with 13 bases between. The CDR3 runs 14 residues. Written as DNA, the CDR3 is TGTGCCAGCAGTCTCGCCTTCCGGGACACTGAAGCTTTCTTT. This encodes CASSLAFRDTEAFF.

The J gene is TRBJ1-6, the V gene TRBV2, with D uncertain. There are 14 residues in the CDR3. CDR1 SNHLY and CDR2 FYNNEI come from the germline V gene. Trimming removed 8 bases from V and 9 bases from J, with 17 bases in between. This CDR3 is CASGDGSEGSPLHF. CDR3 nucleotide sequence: TGTGCCAGCGGGGATGGGTCAGAGGGTTCACCCCTCCACTTT. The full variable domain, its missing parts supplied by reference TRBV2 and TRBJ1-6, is EPEVTQTPSHQVTQMGQEVILRCVPISNHLYFYWYRQILGQKVEFLVSFYNNEISEKSEIFDDQFSVERPDGSNFTLKIRSTKLEDSAMYFCASGDGSEGSPLHFGNGTRLTVT.